The following is a TCR beta chain sequence with its context. Its matching antigen is unknown. 5'RACE with constant-segment primers built TCRalpha and TCRbeta cDNA libraries with UMIs. Using its own MiXCR run on the 5' RACE reads, TCRdb lists one record per CDR3 protein. The sample contains 350,000 to 450,000 distinct CDR3 sequences, about 15% of which appear only once. This entry is derived from a study of T-cell memory formation after mild COVID-19. Whole-study context: Each donor largely had its own TCR clusters. General study findings and limits: Pre-infection memory carried some responding clones, suggesting that cross-reactive memory joined.

This CDR3 spans 14 amino acids. CDR1 and CDR2 (germline): SGHTA, FQGTGA. With 2 bases removed from V and 4 bases from J, the gap between germline ends came to 10 bases. The sequence derives from a man aged 18 to 35 who had mild COVID-19 (a few samples of this study predate the infection). Cell type and time point are not known. Sequencing used PBMCs or a T cell subset sorted from them (not recorded which). This chain joins TRBV7-3 and TRBJ2-3; D possibly matches TRBD1 or TRBD2 (5 bases each). The CDR3 bases are TGTGCCAGCAGCTTAGGGACGCTGGCAGATACGCAGTATTTT. It yields the protein CASSLGTLADTQYF. Supplemented by reference TRBV7-3 and TRBJ2-3, the full variable domain reads GAGVSQTPSNKVTEKGKYVELRCDPISGHTALYWYRQSLGQGPEFLIYFQGTGAADDSGLPNDRFFAVRPEGSVSTLKIQRTERGDSAVYLCASSLGTLADTQYFGPGTRLTVL.